This T cell receptor beta chain appears in the sequencing data of a study of blood T cell repertoires in COVID-19. Study details: Sample material is recorded as cDNA or gDNA derived from T cells, B-cell-depleted T cells, or PBMCs.

Patients from Seattle were sampled longitudinally, starting during active infection. The CDR3 is made up of 14 amino acids. V was pared by 8 bases and J by 3 bases, with 8 bases of the junction left unmatched. Germline V gene data show CDR1 as MNHEY and CDR2 as SMNVEV (reference sequence). Repertoires were generated with immunoSEQ multiplex PCR, while TCRdb's copy carries only in-frame clones and drops some. The sample yields about 82,000 clones, around 78% seen once. The specimen was peripheral blood. The V gene is TRBV27, the J gene TRBJ2-7, with 9 bases fitting TRBD1. The TCR originated in a man between 60 and 75 years old with COVID-19, enrolled during active disease. The CDR3, as DNA: TGTGCCAGCTCTAGGTGGGACAGGGACTACGAGCAGTACTTC. Translation gives CASSRWDRDYEQYF.